These T cell receptor beta chains were read from a single sample in a study of T cell clonotyping in hematopoietic cell transplantation. Data came from immunoSEQ multiplex PCR; TCRdb stores just in-frame clones and leaves some out. The sample includes 14,000 or so clones, 95% to 98% of them seen just once. Sequences were derived from peripheral blood mononuclear cells, sampled 30 days after allogeneic stem cell transplant. The receptors were sampled from a female patient aged 50 to 65 who had an allogeneic stem cell transplant from an unrelated donor, so T cells may come from the graft donor. Some clones in this sample may be carry-over from other donors' samples. Each CDR3 is given with its conserved first and last residue. Each record gives: D gene, J gene, clone size, V gene, CDR3 length, CDR3 protein, CDR3 DNA. A D gene is named only where the DNA matches it firmly. Some rows have no size entry. The others give once, few or many, or a class for an expanded clone.

.,TRBJ2-7,.,TRBV13,13,CASSLGLSYEQYF,TGTGCCAGCAGCTTGGGGCTCTCCTACGAGCAGTACTTC
.,TRBJ1-2,.,TRBV5-6,16,CASSDGVGSLYYGYTF,TGTGCCAGCAGCGATGGGGTGGGCAGCCTATACTATGGCTACACCTTC
.,TRBJ1-2,.,TRBV29-1,13,CSVPREGDYGYTF,TGCAGCGTTCCTAGGGAGGGAGACTATGGCTACACCTTC
.,TRBJ1-1,.,TRBV28,14,CASKSPNVRTEAFF,TGTGCCAGCAAAAGTCCCAACGTACGCACTGAAGCTTTCTTT
.,TRBJ1-2,.,TRBV6-4,14,CASSPGELDYGYTF,TGTGCCAGCAGTCCAGGGGAGTTGGACTATGGCTACACCTTC
TRBD2,TRBJ2-3,.,TRBV2,14,CASSVSGRTDTQYF,TGTGCCAGCAGTGTTAGCGGGCGCACAGATACGCAGTATTTT
TRBD1,TRBJ1-4,once,TRBV30,14,CAWSSDRGSEKLFF,TGTGCCTGGAGCTCCGACAGGGGCAGTGAAAAACTGTTTTTT
.,TRBJ1-2,.,TRBV4-2,15,CASSQDLWSVYGYTF,TGTGCCAGCAGCCAAGATCTGTGGTCTGTCTATGGCTACACCTTC
TRBD2,TRBJ2-3,.,TRBV11-2,15,CASRPSGGEKGTQYF,TGTGCCAGCAGACCTAGCGGGGGAGAGAAGGGTACGCAGTATTTT
.,TRBJ2-3,once,TRBV6-5,16,CASSYLRQGGPDTQYF,TGTGCCAGCAGTTACTTACGACAGGGAGGCCCAGATACGCAGTATTTT
.,TRBJ1-2,.,TRBV7-2,13,CASSQGGTYGYTF,TGTGCCAGCAGCCAAGGGGGGACCTATGGCTACACCTTC
TRBD1,TRBJ1-2,.,TRBV7-9,14,CASSLTEGAGGYTF,TGTGCCAGCAGCTTAACGGAGGGGGCGGGAGGCTACACCTTC
.,TRBJ2-5,.,TRBV15,15,CATSRDGGPQETQYF,TGTGCCACCAGCAGAGATGGGGGGCCCCAAGAGACCCAGTACTTC
.,TRBJ1-1,.,TRBV9,15,CASSVGQGLGTEAFF,TGTGCCAGCAGCGTAGGGCAGGGCTTAGGCACTGAAGCTTTCTTT
.,TRBJ2-2,.,TRBV30,15,CAYTPSPANTGELFF,TGTGCTTATACCCCTAGCCCAGCGAACACCGGGGAGCTGTTTTTT
.,TRBJ1-5,.,TRBV30,15,CAWSIESGTTQPQHF,TGTGCCTGGAGTATCGAGTCAGGGACGACTCAGCCCCAGCATTTT
TRBD1,TRBJ1-2,.,TRBV27,14,CASSQGQGLGGYTF,TGTGCCAGCAGTCAAGGACAGGGGTTGGGCGGCTACACCTTC
.,TRBJ2-2,once,TRBV15,14,CATSRRGNTGELFF,TGTGCCACCAGCAGACGGGGGAACACCGGGGAGCTGTTTTTT
.,TRBJ1-4,few,TRBV5-6,14,CASSFWGEDEKLFF,TGTGCCAGCAGCTTCTGGGGGGAGGATGAAAAACTGTTTTTT
.,TRBJ2-2,.,TRBV6-1,15,CASSEDSGGTGELFF,TGTGCCAGCAGTGAAGACTCAGGGGGGACCGGGGAGCTGTTTTTT
.,TRBJ2-7,.,TRBV5-8,12,CASSFDRYEQYF,TGTGCCAGCAGCTTCGACCGCTACGAGCAGTACTTC
.,TRBJ2-1,.,TRBV7-9,13,CAGRIPGLNEQFF,TGTGCCGGCCGTATTCCTGGGTTAAATGAGCAGTTCTTC
TRBD1,TRBJ2-7,.,TRBV2,14,CASSRDRGNYEQYF,TGTGCCAGCAGCAGGGACAGGGGGAACTACGAGCAGTACTTC
.,TRBJ2-1,few,TRBV7-4,12,CASSYGNNEQFF,TGTGCCAGCAGCTACGGTAACAATGAGCAGTTCTTC
TRBD1,TRBJ1-2,.,TRBV6-5,13,CASSYRDRVGYTF,TGTGCCAGCAGTTACCGGGACAGGGTGGGCTACACCTTC
.,TRBJ2-2,.,TRBV30,12,CAWSVRSSGPFF,TGTGCCTGGAGTGTAAGATCGTCGGGACCGTTTTTT
TRBD1,TRBJ1-1,.,TRBV5-1,13,CASSGGQRVEAFF,TGCGCCAGCAGCGGGGGACAGAGGGTTGAAGCTTTCTTT
.,TRBJ2-5,.,TRBV9,12,CASSGYQETQYF,TGTGCCAGCAGCGGATACCAAGAGACCCAGTACTTC
.,TRBJ1-1,.,TRBV5-1,14,CASSLRTGNTEAFF,TGCGCCAGCAGCTTGCGGACTGGGAACACTGAAGCTTTCTTT
TRBD1,TRBJ1-5,.,TRBV7-2,15,CASSRGQGGNQPQHF,TGTGCCAGCAGCCGGGGACAGGGTGGCAATCAGCCCCAGCATTTT
TRBD1,TRBJ2-2,.,TRBV2,14,CASKRQGEGGELFF,TGTGCCAGCAAGCGGCAGGGGGAAGGCGGGGAGCTGTTTTTT
.,TRBJ1-3,once,TRBV6-1,14,CAALSWTVGNTIYF,TGTGCCGCCCTATCCTGGACGGTGGGAAACACCATATATTTT
.,TRBJ1-6,.,TRBV4-2,12,CASSQGRSPLHF,TGTGCCAGCAGCCAAGGCAGGTCACCCCTCCACTTT
.,TRBJ1-2,.,TRBV30,12,CAWDFGYYGYTF,TGTGCCTGGGATTTCGGGTACTATGGCTACACCTTC
.,TRBJ1-1,.,TRBV9,15,CASSVATGIKTEAFF,TGTGCCAGCAGCGTAGCTACGGGAATTAAGACTGAAGCTTTCTTT
TRBD1,TRBJ2-3,.,TRBV5-1,15,CASSSGTGGTDTQYF,TGCGCCAGCAGCTCCGGGACAGGGGGCACAGATACGCAGTATTTT
TRBD1,TRBJ1-2,.,TRBV9,17,CASNRARDRALGGGYTF,TGTGCCAGCAACCGGGCCCGGGACAGGGCTTTGGGGGGCGGCTACACCTTC
.,TRBJ1-4,.,TRBV14,16,CASSQGLQGTNEKLFF,TGTGCCAGCAGCCAAGGGTTGCAGGGGACTAATGAAAAACTGTTTTTT
TRBD1,TRBJ2-3,.,TRBV29-1,11,CSVERGGAQYF,TGCAGCGTTGAGAGAGGGGGCGCGCAGTATTTT
TRBD1,TRBJ1-6,.,TRBV6-4,15,CASSPTGESGSPLHF,TGTGCCAGCAGCCCGACAGGGGAATCAGGTTCACCCCTCCACTTT
.,TRBJ1-5,.,TRBV9,15,CASSAQGSIDQPQHF,TGTGCCAGCAGCGCACAGGGTAGCATCGATCAGCCCCAGCATTTT
TRBD1,TRBJ1-5,.,TRBV5-8,16,CASSSGTGVGNQPQHF,TGTGCCAGCAGCTCCGGGACAGGGGTTGGGAATCAGCCCCAGCATTTT
.,TRBJ2-1,.,TRBV2,16,CASSEAQGRWANEQFF,TGTGCCAGCAGTGAAGCGCAGGGCAGGTGGGCCAATGAGCAGTTCTTC
.,TRBJ1-2,.,TRBV27,13,CASRTLGGGGYTF,TGTGCCAGCAGGACCCTTGGCGGGGGCGGCTACACCTTC
TRBD1,TRBJ1-2,.,TRBV6-4,13,CASRKDRGHGYTF,TGTGCCAGCAGGAAAGACAGGGGGCACGGCTACACCTTC
.,TRBJ1-1,.,TRBV6-5,14,CASSYFTTNTEAFF,TGTGCCAGCAGTTATTTCACAACGAACACTGAAGCTTTCTTT
TRBD1,TRBJ2-2,once,TRBV5-1,14,CASSVGQGAGELFF,TGCGCCAGCAGCGTAGGACAGGGGGCCGGGGAGCTGTTTTTT
.,TRBJ2-5,.,TRBV25-1,14,CATRDLGVGETQYF,TGTGCCACCAGGGACCTAGGGGTGGGAGAGACCCAGTACTTC
.,TRBJ1-1,once,TRBV29-1,12,CSVKGINTEAFF,TGCAGCGTGAAGGGGATCAACACTGAAGCTTTCTTT
.,TRBJ2-7,.,TRBV19,16,CASSIVGGPSSYEQYF,TGTGCCAGTAGTATAGTCGGGGGACCCTCCTCCTACGAGCAGTACTTC
.,TRBJ2-5,.,TRBV14,16,CASSQVGAFQGETQYF,TGTGCCAGCAGCCAAGTTGGGGCATTCCAGGGGGAGACCCAGTACTTC
TRBD1,TRBJ2-1,.,TRBV6-6,15,CASRPGTGAYNEQFF,TGTGCCAGCAGGCCCGGGACAGGGGCCTACAATGAGCAGTTCTTC
.,TRBJ1-2,.,TRBV19,14,CASTPRGLDYGYTF,TGTGCCAGTACCCCGCGGGGGTTAGACTATGGCTACACCTTC
.,TRBJ1-5,.,TRBV19,17,CASSRRAGTPPNQPQHF,TGTGCCAGTAGTAGGAGGGCAGGGACGCCGCCCAATCAGCCCCAGCATTTT
.,TRBJ1-1,.,TRBV5-1,14,CASSLELGGVEAFF,TGCGCCAGCAGCTTAGAGTTAGGGGGTGTTGAAGCTTTCTTT
.,TRBJ1-5,.,TRBV19,15,CASSMRRQHNQPQHF,TGTGCCAGTAGTATGCGACGGCAGCACAATCAGCCCCAGCATTTT
.,TRBJ2-2,.,TRBV5-1,12,CASSLEVEELFF,TGCGCCAGCAGCTTGGAGGTTGAGGAGCTGTTTTTT
.,TRBJ2-7,.,TRBV5-1,13,CASSITGDYEQYF,TGCGCCAGCAGCATCACAGGAGACTACGAGCAGTACTTC
.,TRBJ2-7,once,TRBV25-1,14,CASRDSRSSYEQYF,TGTGCCAGTCGAGACAGTAGAAGCTCCTACGAGCAGTACTTC